Below, 26 T cell receptor beta chains from the same sample are listed, as sequenced in a study of T cell repertoires in cytomegalovirus infection. TCRdb re-analysed the reads in MiXCR, keeping a single row per CDR3 protein. The sample has some 240,000 distinct CDR3 sequences; about a sixth are singletons. Sequenced material: CD8+ T cells from PBMCs. The receptors here all came from a human donor in good health (CMV status not recorded). Some clones in this sample may be carry-over from other donors' samples.

At least ten counts were recorded for this clonotype. The chain couples TRBV5-4 to TRBJ2-1; D remains ambiguous. V shed 1 base and J shed 0 bases, with 11 bases lying between them. CDR1 SGHNT and CDR2 YYREEE come from the germline V gene (reference sequence). This CDR3 has 16 residues. The CDR3 sequence is CASSLFDTHSYNEQFF. The CDR3 DNA sequence: TGTGCCAGCAGCTTGTTCGATACCCACTCCTACAATGAGCAGTTCTTC.

This clonotype was observed many times. The genes are TRBV7-2 and TRBJ2-5; 8 nucleotides agree with TRBD1. Trimming at V came to 8 bases and at J to 5 bases, leaving 7 bases not matched to a gene. This CDR3 has 13 residues. The V gene's germline CDR1 is SGHTA and CDR2 FQGNSA. The CDR3 is CASWAGGLETQYF. The CDR3 DNA is TGTGCCAGCTGGGCAGGGGGCTTGGAGACCCAGTACTTC.

The V and J genes are TRBV11-2 and TRBJ2-3, with TRBD2 matching 10 bases. The germline CDR1 and CDR2 sequences are SGHAT and FQNNGV. The trim removed 7 bases at V and 6 bases at J, leaving 10 bases unmatched. The CDR3 runs 15 residues. CDR3 coding DNA: TGTGCCAGCACGGAAAGCGGGGGGGTGCGGGATACGCAGTATTTT. Translating it yields CASTESGGVRDTQYF.

V is TRBV11-2 and J is TRBJ2-1, with 12 bases fitting TRBD2. Trimming cost V 5 bases and J 5 bases; bases outside gene matches: 10. Germline lookup yields CDR1 SGHAT and CDR2 FQNNGV. The CDR3 runs to 17 residues. The CDR3: CASSATALAGGHNEQFF. The CDR3 DNA is TGTGCCAGCAGCGCTACGGCACTAGCGGGAGGACACAATGAGCAGTTCTTC.

The V gene is TRBV27, the J gene TRBJ2-3, with 7 bases lining up with TRBD2. This CDR3 has 16 amino acids. The V gene's germline CDR1 is MNHEY and CDR2 SMNVEV (reference sequence). J gave up 10 bases and V 3 bases, and 16 bases lay outside the gene matches. The CDR3 reads CASSFWGGGSHAAQYF. As DNA, the CDR3 is TGTGCCAGCAGTTTTTGGGGCGGGGGTTCCCATGCAGCGCAGTATTTT.

The chain is built from TRBV27 and TRBJ1-5; D is unclear. CDR3 length: 13 residues. V dropped 8 bases and J dropped 1 base, with 9 bases sitting between them. In germline, CDR1 is MNHEY, CDR2 SMNVEV (reference sequence). The CDR3 nucleotides read TGTGCCAGCTCGATCTTCAGCAATCAGCCCCAGCATTTT. The encoded protein is CASSIFSNQPQHF.

This clonotype has just a few counts. This sequence joins TRBV2 and TRBJ2-1; 9 bases are shared with TRBD2. Germline CDR1 SNHLY, CDR2 FYNNEI. J gave up 9 bases and V 7 bases, and 13 bases lay outside the gene matches. This CDR3 spans 15 amino acids. CDR3 bases: TGTGCCAGCACCCTGGGACTAGCTACATGGGGTGAGCAGTTCTTC. Its protein is CASTLGLATWGEQFF.

The chain uses TRBV6-5 and TRBJ2-2; the match to TRBD2 covers 13 bases. CDR1 MNHEY and CDR2 SVGAGI come from the germline V gene. This CDR3 is built from 17 residues. The V and J ends lost 5 bases and 5 bases, in that order; junction bases with no gene match: 8. The CDR3 bases are TGTGCCAGCAGTCCTGAACTAGCGGGGGGGCATACCGGGGAGCTGTTTTTT. It encodes CASSPELAGGHTGELFF.

The chain uses TRBV19 and TRBJ1-2, with D perhaps TRBD1 (5 bases). Germline-derived CDR1 and CDR2 are LNHDA and SQIVND (reference sequence). V lost 10 bases, J lost 2 bases, and 14 bases lay in between. This CDR3 spans 13 amino acids. The CDR3 nucleotides are TGTGCCACCTTTAGGGGAACAAACTATGGCTACACCTTC. Residues: CATFRGTNYGYTF.

This clonotype was counted at least ten times. This rearrangement joins TRBV7-9 to TRBJ1-1, with D uncertain. V was shortened by 6 bases and J by 7 bases, with 15 bases between the two germline ends. Per the germline V gene, CDR1 is SEHNR and CDR2 is FQNEAQ (reference sequence). The CDR3 is made up of 13 amino acids. The CDR3 bases are TGTGCCAGCAGTCCATCGTTTAGGGATGAAGCTTTCTTT. Its protein is CASSPSFRDEAFF.

This clonotype was seen repeatedly, ten times or more. The V gene is TRBV27, the J gene TRBJ1-5; the D gene is possibly TRBD1 (6 bases). From germline, CDR1 is MNHEY and CDR2 SMNVEV (reference sequence). The V gene lost 0 bases and the J gene lost 6 bases, with 12 bases spanning the gap. CDR3 length: 15 residues. CDR3: CASSLSGGGRQPQHF. The CDR3 DNA is TGTGCCAGCAGTTTATCTGGGGGGGGCCGTCAGCCCCAGCATTTT.

The chain has TRBV5-4 and TRBJ1-5, with D tentatively TRBD1 (5 bases). Between the trimmed V and J ends, which lost 4 bases and 0 bases, there was a span of 8 bases. The CDR3 contains 14 residues. Germline-derived CDR1 and CDR2 are SGHNT and YYREEE (reference sequence). Here the CDR3 DNA reads TGTGCCAGCAGCGCGGGGACTAGCAATCAGCCCCAGCATTTT. It translates to CASSAGTSNQPQHF.

Turning to this clonotype: It may be a read error: a sequence one base away is much more abundant. The CDR3 bases are TGTGCCTGCAGCCCCGACCTCGACAAGGCCGAGCAGTACTTC. Translating gives CACSPDLDKAEQYF. The chain uses TRBV7-6 and TRBJ2-7; D unclear. The CDR3 length is 14 residues. Germline V gene data show CDR1 as SGHVS and CDR2 as FNYEAQ.

This sequence joins TRBV5-6 and TRBJ2-7; D unresolved. V was cut by 4 bases and J by 2 bases, with 19 bases left in between. CDR3 length equals 16 residues. CDR1 is SGHDT and CDR2 is YYEEEE in the germline V gene. In nucleotides, the CDR3 is TGTGCCAGCAGCGCCCCCTATCTGCGCGGAACCTACGAGCAGTACTTC. As protein: CASSAPYLRGTYEQYF.

There are a few counts of this clonotype. The chain uses TRBV6-2 or TRBV6-3 and TRBJ1-1; the D is unclear. CDR3 size: 13 residues. Germline CDR1 MNHEY, CDR2 SVGEGT. Trimming pared 2 bases from V and 6 bases from J, leaving 10 bases between. The CDR3 DNA reads TGTGCCAGCAGTTACAACGCGTTCCCTGAAGCTTTCTTT. Translation gives CASSYNAFPEAFF.

This clonotype was detected many times. The chain couples TRBV7-8 to TRBJ2-1, with TRBD2 matching over 10 bases. J lost 4 bases, V lost 2 bases, and 2 bases had no gene match. This CDR3 is 15 amino acids long. Germline V gives CDR1 SGHVS, CDR2 FQNEAQ. CDR3 in amino acids: CASSLSGGVYNEQFF. CDR3 bases: TGTGCCAGCAGCTTAAGCGGGGGGGTATACAATGAGCAGTTCTTC.

This clonotype was seen ten or more times. The CDR3 spells CASSPGLPPDTQYF. Written as DNA, the CDR3 is TGTGCCAGCAGCCCCGGACTTCCGCCAGATACGCAGTATTTT. The chain couples TRBV7-2 to TRBJ2-3; TRBD2 might be the D (5 bases). This CDR3 contains 14 residues. Between the trimmed V and J ends, which lost 5 bases and 4 bases, there was a span of 13 bases. Germline assignment: CDR1 SGHTA and CDR2 FQGNSA.

This clonotype was picked up one time. The J gene is TRBJ2-3, the V gene TRBV3-1; 9 nucleotides agree with TRBD2. The trim removed 0 bases at V and 10 bases at J, leaving 11 bases unmatched. Germline V CDR1 and CDR2: LGHDT, YNNKEL (reference sequence). This CDR3 contains 16 residues. Written as DNA, the CDR3 is TGTGCCAGCAGCCAAGACGGGGGACTAGCCGGTTCCGCGCAGTATTTT. It translates to CASSQDGGLAGSAQYF.

This clonotype has more than one count but fewer than ten. The chain recombines TRBV27 with TRBJ2-3, with TRBD2 matching 9 bases. CDR3 length: 18 amino acids. The germline V gene has CDR1 MNHEY and CDR2 SMNVEV (reference sequence). V lost 2 bases, J lost 5 bases, and 14 bases stayed unmatched. The CDR3 sequence is CASSLRLYGGGAKDTQYF. The CDR3 region has the DNA TGTGCCAGCAGTTTACGCCTCTACGGCGGGGGGGCCAAAGATACGCAGTATTTT.

The rearrangement links TRBV7-8 to TRBJ2-7, with 15 bases fitting TRBD2. The CDR3 sequence is 18 residues long. After removal of 1 base from V and 3 bases from J, the junction contained 7 bases not matched to a gene. Germline CDR1 SGHVS, CDR2 FQNEAQ. The CDR3, as DNA: TGTGCCAGCAGCTTAGATGGGACTAGCGGGGGGCTTTACTACGAGCAGTACTTC. Translating gives CASSLDGTSGGLYYEQYF.

This clonotype was found a few times. The rearrangement links TRBV5-1 to TRBJ2-1, with 12 bases matching TRBD1. V gave up 4 bases and J gave up 10 bases; unmatched junction bases: 6. The CDR3 spans 14 residues. CDR1 and CDR2 from the germline V gene are SGHRS and YFSETQ. CDR3 DNA: TGCGCCAGCAGCGGGGGACAGGGGGCCGGAGAGCAGTTCTTC. Amino acid sequence: CASSGGQGAGEQFF.

The rearrangement joins TRBV10-3 to TRBJ2-3; D is uncertain. The CDR3 sequence is 14 residues long. Germline V gene lookup returns CDR1 ENHRY and CDR2 SYGVKD. Deletions cut 10 bases from V and 0 bases from J, with 14 bases between. DNA of the CDR3: TGTGCCACTCGCCAGGAGTCGAGCACAGATACGCAGTATTTT. It yields the protein CATRQESSTDTQYF.

This clonotype occurred many times. The chain links TRBV28 to TRBJ1-6; possible D gene TRBD1, 5 bases. V was clipped by 2 bases and J by 7 bases, with 12 bases between them. This CDR3 is built from 15 residues. The germline V gene has CDR1 MDHEN and CDR2 SYDVKM. CDR3 residues: CASSLLWQGNSPLHF. CDR3 nucleotide sequence: TGTGCCAGCAGTTTACTATGGCAGGGAAATTCACCCCTCCACTTT.

The chain links TRBV20-1 to TRBJ2-7, with D possibly being TRBD1 or TRBD2 (7 bases each). The germline CDR1 and CDR2 sequences are DFQATT and SNEGSKA (reference sequence). CDR3 size: 16 residues. V lost 0 bases to trimming and J lost 3 bases, with 18 bases between them. CDR3 sequence: CSARDPAGGLNYEQYF. The CDR3 DNA is TGCAGTGCTAGAGACCCAGCAGGGGGACTAAACTACGAGCAGTACTTC.

This clonotype was observed a handful of times. The gene calls are TRBV7-9 and TRBJ2-1, with TRBD1 matching 7 bases. This CDR3 has 13 residues. The germline gives CDR1 SEHNR, CDR2 FQNEAQ (reference sequence). With V trimmed by 5 bases and J by 6 bases, 4 bases remained unmatched. This CDR3 is CASSQRDSNEQFF. The CDR3 nucleotides are TGTGCCAGCAGCCAAAGGGACAGCAATGAGCAGTTCTTC.

This chain uses TRBV15 with TRBJ1-5, with TRBD1 as a possible D gene (5 bases). CDR1 LNHNV and CDR2 YYDKDF come from the germline V gene (reference sequence). V dropped 5 bases and J dropped 3 bases, with 8 bases sitting between them. The CDR3 runs to 13 residues. The CDR3 DNA reads as TGTGCCACCAGCGAGGGGTACAATCAGCCCCAGCATTTT. Translation: CATSEGYNQPQHF. Based on the CDR3 plus reference TRBV15 and TRBJ1-5, the full variable domain is DAMVIQNPRYQVTQFGKPVTLSCSQTLNHNVMYWYQQKSSQAPKLLFHYYDKDFNNEADTPDNFQSRRPNTSFCFLDIRSPGLGDTAMYLCATSEGYNQPQHFGDGTRLSIL.